Listed below are T cell receptor beta chains from one sample, sequenced in a study of technical replicates of blood from a few donors. Method: immunoSEQ multiplex PCR; TCRdb's copy keeps in-frame clones and lacks some. The repertoire holds tens of thousands of clones, roughly 96% seen once, with about 0.3% in the top ten. Sample: T cells isolated from PBMCs. These receptors all stem from a human donor in good health. CDR3s include the opening cysteine and the closing phenylalanine or tryptophan. A D gene is named only where the DNA matches it firmly. Clone size, where shown, is once, few, many, or a class for clones that have expanded.

NA TRBJ2-5 TRBV5-6 TRBD2 TGTGCCAGCAGCTTAAGAACTAGCGTAGATTGGGGGGAGACCCAGTACTTC CASSLRTSVDWGETQYF
NA TRBJ2-7 TRBV30 NA TGTGCCAGGGGACAGGGCGGGGGGGAGCAGTACTTC CARGQGGGEQYF
few TRBJ2-2 TRBV5-4 NA TGTGCCAGCAGACTCGATTTGAACACCGGGGAGCTGTTTTTT CASRLDLNTGELFF
NA TRBJ2-7 TRBV7-8 TRBD2 TGTGCCAGCAGCTCACAGGGACTAGCGGGAGGCTACGAGCAGTACTTC CASSSQGLAGGYEQYF
few TRBJ2-3 TRBV5-1 NA TGCGCCAGCAGCTTGGGAGCGGCAGGTGGCACAGATACGCAGTATTTT CASSLGAAGGTDTQYF
NA TRBJ2-1 TRBV28 NA TGTGCCAGCAGCAGCCCTCGGGAGAACGACTACAATGAGCAGTTCTTC CASSSPRENDYNEQFF
NA TRBJ1-5 TRBV4-2 NA TGTGCCAGCAGCCAAACAGGTGATCCCCATGAGCCCCAGCATTTT CASSQTGDPHEPQHF
few TRBJ2-7 TRBV27 NA TGTGCCAGCAGTCCACTAGGGCCGGACGAGCAGTACTTC CASSPLGPDEQYF
NA TRBJ2-5 TRBV2 NA TGTGCCAGCGCCAATTTCAGGGTTGAGACCCAGTACTTC CASANFRVETQYF
NA TRBJ2-7 TRBV7-9 NA TGTGCCAGCAGCTTAGCGTCACATTACGAGCAGTACTTC CASSLASHYEQYF
NA TRBJ1-5 TRBV6-5 NA TGTGCCAGCAAAGCGGGCCTCCCCGGCAATCAGCCCCAGCATTTT CASKAGLPGNQPQHF
NA TRBJ2-1 TRBV19 TRBD2 TGTGCCAGTAGTAAAAGGACTAGCGGGAAATACAATGAGCAGTTCTTC CASSKRTSGKYNEQFF
NA TRBJ1-3 TRBV30 NA TGTGCCTGGAGTGTACGAGGGGGCTCTGGAAACACCATATATTTT CAWSVRGGSGNTIYF
NA TRBJ1-2 TRBV28 TRBD1 TGTGCCAGCAGTCTAACGACAGGGGCGGTCGATGGCTACACCTTC CASSLTTGAVDGYTF
NA TRBJ2-1 TRBV19 NA TGTGCCAGTAGTAACCGACAGCTACCCAATGAGCAGTTCTTC CASSNRQLPNEQFF
NA TRBJ2-1 TRBV5-1 NA TGCGCCAGCAGCTTGGCGATTAGTAGGGGTGAGCAGTTCTTC CASSLAISRGEQFF
NA TRBJ2-2 TRBV7-2 TRBD2 TGTGCCAGCAGCCCAGGGCTAGCGGAAAACACCGGGGAGCTGTTTTTT CASSPGLAENTGELFF
NA TRBJ2-3 TRBV9 TRBD1 TGTGCCAGCAGCGTATACAGGGGTGGCACAGATACGCAGTATTTT CASSVYRGGTDTQYF
NA TRBJ2-1 TRBV27 TRBD1 TGTGCCAGCGGGACAGGGGGGTACAATGAGCAGTTCTTC CASGTGGYNEQFF
once TRBJ2-5 TRBV30 NA TGTGCCTGTGGTAGGGGGAACGTCGTACGGGAGACCCAGTACTTC CACGRGNVVRETQYF
NA TRBJ1-1 TRBV4-1 TRBD1 TGCGCCAGCAGCCAAGATACAGGGGGCGAGGGGGCTTTCTTT CASSQDTGGEGAFF
NA TRBJ1-5 TRBV27 NA TGTGCCAGCCGGCCATCTACAGGGCTCAATCAGCCCCAGCATTTT CASRPSTGLNQPQHF
NA TRBJ1-1 TRBV11-3 NA TGTGCCAGCAGCCTACCTGGGGGGGGCACTGAAGCTTTCTTT CASSLPGGGTEAFF
NA TRBJ2-1 TRBV4-1 NA TGCGCCAGCAGCCCGCTCGCGCGGGACTACAATGAGCAGTTCTTC CASSPLARDYNEQFF